This T cell receptor (beta chain) is from a study of graft-versus-host responses after intestinal transplantation. The data were produced by immunoSEQ multiplex PCR, yet TCRdb's version contains in-frame clones alone and is incomplete. The profile shows 84,000 or so clones, around 83% of them singletons. In its sample, this clone was seen a few times. As yet, its antigen is unknown. Study-wide results and limits: The highest levels of circulating GvH clones went along with early declines in HvG clones after transplant. The presence of high graft-versus-host to host-versus-graft clonal ratios in allografts characterized patients with graft-donor T cell macrochimerism.

The CDR3 is 14 residues long. The germline CDR1 and CDR2 sequences are ENHRY and SYGVKD. Trimming left V 1 base short and J 0 bases short, with 4 bases between. This TCR came from a human donor who received an intestinal transplant. Here the sequenced sample was unstimulated CD4+ T cells sorted from spleen or lymph node cells, taken before intestinal transplant. The chain is built from TRBV10-3 and TRBJ1-5; D call uncertain. The CDR3 coding sequence is TGTGCCATCAGTGAGTGGCATAGCAATCAGCCCCAGCATTTT. Amino acid sequence: CAISEWHSNQPQHF.